The clone carrying this TCR beta chain came up a few times. The target antigen is unknown. Primed by a sample-barcoded 5' primer and a J-beta primer mix, a second PCR proceeded for 7 to 11 cycles. From each sample, at least 2.5 million paired-end reads containing CDR3 were obtained. TCRdb called the 5' RACE reads again in MiXCR, with one record for every CDR3 protein. This table holds 800,000 or so distinct CDR3 sequences, around a quarter found once. The sample is drawn from a study of blood T cells in healthy people across ages. Study observations and caveats: The study found more naive CD4+ cells and higher diversity in long-lived than aged donors.

Russia was home to the donors, healthy Caucasian individuals aged roughly 6 to 95. The germline V and J ends were trimmed by 0 bases and 5 bases, with 16 bases remaining between them. Germline lookup yields CDR1 DFQATT and CDR2 SNEGSKA (reference sequence). The CDR3 contains 15 residues. Separately, the same data were catalogued under a study of T cells of mothers and their children. That source reports: Related mother-child pairs shared marginally more repertoire than unrelated pairs, though not significantly.

The chain links TRBV20-1 to TRBJ2-5; unclear D gene. This TCR derives from a boy younger than 18 in good health. The specimen was blood. In DNA, the CDR3 is TGCAGTGCTAGAGATTGGAGCGATACGGGTGAGACCCAGTACTTC. It translates to CSARDWSDTGETQYF.